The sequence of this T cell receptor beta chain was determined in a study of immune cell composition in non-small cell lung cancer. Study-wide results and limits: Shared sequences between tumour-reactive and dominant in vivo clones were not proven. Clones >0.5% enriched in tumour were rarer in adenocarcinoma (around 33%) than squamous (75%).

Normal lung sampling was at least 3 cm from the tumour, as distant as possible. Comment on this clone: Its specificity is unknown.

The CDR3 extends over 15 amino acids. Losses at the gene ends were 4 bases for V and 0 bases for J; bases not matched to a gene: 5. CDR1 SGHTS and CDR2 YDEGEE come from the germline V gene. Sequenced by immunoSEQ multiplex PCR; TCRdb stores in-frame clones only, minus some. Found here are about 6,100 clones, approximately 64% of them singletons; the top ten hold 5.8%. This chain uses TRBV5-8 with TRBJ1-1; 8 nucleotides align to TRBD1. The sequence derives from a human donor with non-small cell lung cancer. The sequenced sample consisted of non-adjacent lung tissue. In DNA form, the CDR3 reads TGTGCCAGCAGCCGGACAGGGAACTTGAACACTGAAGCTTTCTTT. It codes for CASSRTGNLNTEAFF.